This paragraph reports one T cell receptor beta chain. The data stem from a study of blood T cell repertoires in COVID-19. Study-level background: Donors in the United States, Italy and Spain gave samples during acute or convalescent COVID-19.

The table came from immunoSEQ multiplex PCR; TCRdb's copy has only in-frame clones and leaves some out. The repertoire holds about 180,000 clones, with about 87% as singletons. The clonotype was recovered from a man between 40 and 49 years old with active or convalescent COVID-19. Sample: peripheral blood.

The CDR3 region has the DNA TGTGCCAGCTCAGAAAATGCCAGGGAAAGGACTGGAAACACCATATATTTT. Its protein is CASSENARERTGNTIYF. The rearrangement joins TRBV18 to TRBJ1-3, with a weak D call TRBD1 (5 bases). This CDR3 has 17 amino acids. Trimming removed 5 bases from V and 2 bases from J, with 19 bases in between. Germline V gives CDR1 KGHSH, CDR2 LQKENI.